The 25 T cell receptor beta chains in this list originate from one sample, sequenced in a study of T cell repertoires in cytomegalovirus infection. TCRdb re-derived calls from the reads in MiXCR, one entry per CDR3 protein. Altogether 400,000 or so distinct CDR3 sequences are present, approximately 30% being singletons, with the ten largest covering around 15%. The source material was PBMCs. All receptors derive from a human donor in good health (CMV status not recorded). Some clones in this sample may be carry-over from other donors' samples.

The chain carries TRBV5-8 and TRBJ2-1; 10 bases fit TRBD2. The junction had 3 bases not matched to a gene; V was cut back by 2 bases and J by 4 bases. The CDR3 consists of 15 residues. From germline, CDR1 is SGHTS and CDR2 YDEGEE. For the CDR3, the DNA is TGTGCCAGCAGCTTCGGACTAGCGGCTTACAATGAGCAGTTCTTC. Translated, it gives CASSFGLAAYNEQFF.

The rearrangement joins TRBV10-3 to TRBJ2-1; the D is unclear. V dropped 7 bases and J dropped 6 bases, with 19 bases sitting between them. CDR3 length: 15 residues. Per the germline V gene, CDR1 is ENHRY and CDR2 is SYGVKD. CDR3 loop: CAITPGPNPPNEQFF. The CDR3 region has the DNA TGTGCCATCACCCCCGGACCGAACCCACCCAATGAGCAGTTCTTC.

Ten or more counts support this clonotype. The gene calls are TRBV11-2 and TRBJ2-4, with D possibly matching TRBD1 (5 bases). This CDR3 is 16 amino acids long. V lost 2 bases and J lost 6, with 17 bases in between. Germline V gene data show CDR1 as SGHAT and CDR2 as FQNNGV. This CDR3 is CASSLFATPQGNIQYF. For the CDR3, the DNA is TGTGCCAGCAGCTTATTCGCCACCCCCCAGGGAAACATTCAGTACTTC.

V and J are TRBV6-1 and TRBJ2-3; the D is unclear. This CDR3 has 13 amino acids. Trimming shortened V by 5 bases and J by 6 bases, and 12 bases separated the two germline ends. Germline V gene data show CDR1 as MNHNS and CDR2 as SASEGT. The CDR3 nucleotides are TGTGCCAGCAGTTACGGAAGGGCGGATACGCAGTATTTT. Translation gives CASSYGRADTQYF.

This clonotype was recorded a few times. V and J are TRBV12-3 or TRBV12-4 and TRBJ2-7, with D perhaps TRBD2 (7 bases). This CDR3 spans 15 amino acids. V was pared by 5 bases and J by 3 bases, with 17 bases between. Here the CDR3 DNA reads TGTGCCAGCAGTGGGGCCGGGGGGCCGTTCTACGAGCAGTACTTC. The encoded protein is CASSGAGGPFYEQYF.

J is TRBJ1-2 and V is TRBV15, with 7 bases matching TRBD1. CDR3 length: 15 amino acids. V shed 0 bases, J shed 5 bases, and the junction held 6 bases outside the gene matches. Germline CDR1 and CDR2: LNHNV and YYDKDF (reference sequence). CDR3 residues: CATSRDRRGPYGYTF. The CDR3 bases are TGTGCCACCAGCAGAGATCGAAGGGGGCCTTATGGCTACACCTTC.

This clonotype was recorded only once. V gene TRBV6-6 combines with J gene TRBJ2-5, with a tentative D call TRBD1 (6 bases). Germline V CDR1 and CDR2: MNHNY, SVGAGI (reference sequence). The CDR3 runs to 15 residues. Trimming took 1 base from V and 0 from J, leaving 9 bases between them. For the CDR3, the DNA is TGTGCCAGCAGTTACTTCAGGGGAGACCAAGAGACCCAGTACTTC. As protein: CASSYFRGDQETQYF.

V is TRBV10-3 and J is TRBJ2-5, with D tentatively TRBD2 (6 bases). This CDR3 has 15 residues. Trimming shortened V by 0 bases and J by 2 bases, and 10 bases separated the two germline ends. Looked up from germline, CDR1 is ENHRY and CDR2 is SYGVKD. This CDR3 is CAISESGGAQETQYF. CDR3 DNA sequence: TGTGCCATCAGTGAGTCAGGAGGGGCACAAGAGACCCAGTACTTC.

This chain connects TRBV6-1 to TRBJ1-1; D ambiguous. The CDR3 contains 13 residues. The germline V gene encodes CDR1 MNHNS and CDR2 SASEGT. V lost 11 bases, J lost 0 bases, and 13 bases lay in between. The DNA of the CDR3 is TGTGCCGCTAACAGAGACATGAACACTGAAGCTTTCTTT. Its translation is CAANRDMNTEAFF.

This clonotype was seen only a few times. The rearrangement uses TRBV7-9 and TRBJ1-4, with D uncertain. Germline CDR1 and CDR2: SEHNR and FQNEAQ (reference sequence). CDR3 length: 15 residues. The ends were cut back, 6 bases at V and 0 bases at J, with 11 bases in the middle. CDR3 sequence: CASRPEDATNEKLFF. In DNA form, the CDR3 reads TGTGCCAGCAGACCAGAAGATGCAACTAATGAAAAACTGTTTTTT.

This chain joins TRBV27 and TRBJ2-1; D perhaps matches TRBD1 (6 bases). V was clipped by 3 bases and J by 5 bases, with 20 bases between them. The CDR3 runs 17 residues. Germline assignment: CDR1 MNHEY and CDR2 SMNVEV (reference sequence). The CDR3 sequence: CASSFLKTGRIHNEQFF. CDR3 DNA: TGTGCCAGCAGTTTCCTGAAGACAGGCAGAATCCACAATGAGCAGTTCTTC.

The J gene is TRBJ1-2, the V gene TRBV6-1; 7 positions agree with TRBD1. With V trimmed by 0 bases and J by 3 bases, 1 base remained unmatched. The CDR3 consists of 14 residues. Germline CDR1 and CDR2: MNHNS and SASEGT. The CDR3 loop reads CASSEAGQDYGYTF. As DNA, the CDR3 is TGTGCCAGCAGTGAAGCCGGACAGGACTATGGCTACACCTTC.

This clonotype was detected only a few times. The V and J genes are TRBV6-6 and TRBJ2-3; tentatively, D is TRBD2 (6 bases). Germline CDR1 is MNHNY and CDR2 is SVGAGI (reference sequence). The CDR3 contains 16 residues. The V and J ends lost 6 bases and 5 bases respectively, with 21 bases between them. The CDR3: CASRGGSGLFGDTQYF. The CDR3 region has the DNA TGTGCCAGCAGGGGGGGTAGCGGCCTGTTTGGAGATACGCAGTATTTT.

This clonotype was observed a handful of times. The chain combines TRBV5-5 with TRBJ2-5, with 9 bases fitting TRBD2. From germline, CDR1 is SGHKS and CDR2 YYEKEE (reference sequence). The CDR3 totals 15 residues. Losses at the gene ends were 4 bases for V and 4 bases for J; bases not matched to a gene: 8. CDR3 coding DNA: TGTGCCAGCAGCGCCCCGGCGGGAGGGCGAGAGACCCAGTACTTC. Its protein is CASSAPAGGRETQYF.

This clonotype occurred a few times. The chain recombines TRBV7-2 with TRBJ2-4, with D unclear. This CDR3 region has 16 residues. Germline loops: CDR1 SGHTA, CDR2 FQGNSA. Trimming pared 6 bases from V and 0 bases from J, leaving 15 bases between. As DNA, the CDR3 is TGTGCCAGCAGTCAACGGAGCAGTCTAGCCAAAAACATTCAGTACTTC. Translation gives CASSQRSSLAKNIQYF.

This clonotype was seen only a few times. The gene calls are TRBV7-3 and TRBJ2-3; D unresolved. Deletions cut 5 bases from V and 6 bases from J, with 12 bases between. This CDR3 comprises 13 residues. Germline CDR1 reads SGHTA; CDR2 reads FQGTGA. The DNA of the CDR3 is TGTGCCAGCAGCCTGGCGCCGATGGATACGCAGTATTTT. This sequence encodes CASSLAPMDTQYF. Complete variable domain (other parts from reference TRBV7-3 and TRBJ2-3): GAGVSQTPSNKVTEKGKYVELRCDPISGHTALYWYRQSLGQGPEFLIYFQGTGAADDSGLPNDRFFAVRPEGSVSTLKIQRTERGDSAVYLCASSLAPMDTQYFGPGTRLTVL.

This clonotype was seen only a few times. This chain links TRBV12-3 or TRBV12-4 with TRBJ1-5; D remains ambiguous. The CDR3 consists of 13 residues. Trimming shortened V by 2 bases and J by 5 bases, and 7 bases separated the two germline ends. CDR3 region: CASSLTPHQPQHF. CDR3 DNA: TGTGCCAGCAGTTTAACGCCTCATCAGCCCCAGCATTTT.

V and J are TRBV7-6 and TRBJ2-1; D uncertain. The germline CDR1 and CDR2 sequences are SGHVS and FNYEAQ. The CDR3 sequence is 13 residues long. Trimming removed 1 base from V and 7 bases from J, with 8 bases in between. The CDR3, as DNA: TGTGCCAGCAGCTTAGGTCGGTTAAATGAGCAGTTCTTC. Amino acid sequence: CASSLGRLNEQFF.

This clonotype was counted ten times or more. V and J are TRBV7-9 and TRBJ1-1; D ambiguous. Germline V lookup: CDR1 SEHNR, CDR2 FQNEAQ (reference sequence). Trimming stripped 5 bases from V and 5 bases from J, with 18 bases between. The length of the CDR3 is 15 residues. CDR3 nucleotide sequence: TGTGCCAGCAGCCCCGGGCGAGAGACGATGACTGAAGCTTTCTTT. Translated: CASSPGRETMTEAFF.

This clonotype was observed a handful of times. The CDR3 nucleotides are TGTGCCAGCAGTCCCGGTCGTGCGCGGGACAATGAGCAGTTCTTC. It specifies CASSPGRARDNEQFF. This chain uses TRBV27 with TRBJ2-1; TRBD2 might be the D (5 bases). V shed 5 bases and J shed 5 bases, with 16 bases lying between them. From germline, CDR1 is MNHEY and CDR2 SMNVEV (reference sequence). This CDR3 comprises 15 residues.

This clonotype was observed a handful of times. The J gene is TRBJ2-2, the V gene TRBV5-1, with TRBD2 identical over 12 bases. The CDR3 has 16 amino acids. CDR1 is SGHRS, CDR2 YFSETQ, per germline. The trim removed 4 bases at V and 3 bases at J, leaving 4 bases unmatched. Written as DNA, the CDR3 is TGCGCCAGCAGCCATAGGACTAGCGGGGACACCGGGGAGCTGTTTTTT. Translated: CASSHRTSGDTGELFF.

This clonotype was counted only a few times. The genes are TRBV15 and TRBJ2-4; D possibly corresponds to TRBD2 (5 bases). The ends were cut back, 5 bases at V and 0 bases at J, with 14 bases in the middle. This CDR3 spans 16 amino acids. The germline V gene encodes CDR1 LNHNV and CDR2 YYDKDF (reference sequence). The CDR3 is CATSATTGIAKNIQYF. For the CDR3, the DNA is TGTGCCACCAGCGCGACGACGGGAATAGCCAAAAACATTCAGTACTTC.

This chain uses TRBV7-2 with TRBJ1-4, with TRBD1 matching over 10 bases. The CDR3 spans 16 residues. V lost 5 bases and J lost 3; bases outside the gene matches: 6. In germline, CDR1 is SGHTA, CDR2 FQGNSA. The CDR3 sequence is CASSPRDRGPNEKLFF. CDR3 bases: TGTGCCAGCAGCCCTAGAGACAGGGGGCCTAATGAAAAACTGTTTTTT.

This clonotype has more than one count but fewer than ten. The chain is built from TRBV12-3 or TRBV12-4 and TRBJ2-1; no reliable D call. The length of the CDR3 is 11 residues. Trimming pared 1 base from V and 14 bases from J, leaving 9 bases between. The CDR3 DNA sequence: TGTGCCAGCAGTTTAGGATTTGGGAAGTTCTTC. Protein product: CASSLGFGKFF.

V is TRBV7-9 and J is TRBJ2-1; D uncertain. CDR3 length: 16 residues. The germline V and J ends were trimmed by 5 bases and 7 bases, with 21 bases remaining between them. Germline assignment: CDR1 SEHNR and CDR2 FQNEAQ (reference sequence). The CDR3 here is CASSPPGWLYGNEQFF. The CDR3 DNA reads TGTGCCAGCAGCCCACCTGGGTGGCTGTACGGGAATGAGCAGTTCTTC.